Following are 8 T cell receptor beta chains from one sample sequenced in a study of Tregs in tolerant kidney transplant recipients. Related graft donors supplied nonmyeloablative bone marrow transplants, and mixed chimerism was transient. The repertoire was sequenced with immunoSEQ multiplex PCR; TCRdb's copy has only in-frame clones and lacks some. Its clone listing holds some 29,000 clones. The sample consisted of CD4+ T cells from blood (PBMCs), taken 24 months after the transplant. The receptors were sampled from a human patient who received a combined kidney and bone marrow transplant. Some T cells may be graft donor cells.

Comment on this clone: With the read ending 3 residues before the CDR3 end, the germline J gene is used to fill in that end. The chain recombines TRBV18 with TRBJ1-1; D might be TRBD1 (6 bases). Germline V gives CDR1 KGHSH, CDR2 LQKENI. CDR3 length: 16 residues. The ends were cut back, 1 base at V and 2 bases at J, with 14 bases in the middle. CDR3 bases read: TGTGCCAGCTCACCACGGCAGGGGACAACTAACACTGAA. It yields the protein CASSPRQGTTNTE. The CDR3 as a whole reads CASSPRQGTTNTEAFF.

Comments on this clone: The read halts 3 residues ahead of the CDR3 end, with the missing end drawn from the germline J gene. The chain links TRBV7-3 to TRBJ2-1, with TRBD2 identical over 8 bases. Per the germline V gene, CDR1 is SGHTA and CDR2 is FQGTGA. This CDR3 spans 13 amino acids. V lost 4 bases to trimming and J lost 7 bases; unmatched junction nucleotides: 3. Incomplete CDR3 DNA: TGTGCCAGCAGCTCCGGGGGGGGAAATGAG. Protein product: CASSSGGGNE. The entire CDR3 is CASSSGGGNEQFF.

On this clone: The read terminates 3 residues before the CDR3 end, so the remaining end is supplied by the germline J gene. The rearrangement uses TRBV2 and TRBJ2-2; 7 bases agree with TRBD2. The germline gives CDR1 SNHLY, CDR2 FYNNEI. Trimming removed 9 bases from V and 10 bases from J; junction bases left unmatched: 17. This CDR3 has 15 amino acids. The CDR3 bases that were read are TGTGCCAGTTCTACCCGGGGGGTAGGGCTAAAGGAG. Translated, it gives CASSTRGVGLKE. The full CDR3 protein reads CASSTRGVGLKELFF. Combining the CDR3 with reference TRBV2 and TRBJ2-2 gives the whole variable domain EPEVTQTPSHQVTQMGQEVILRCVPISNHLYFYWYRQILGQKVEFLVSFYNNEISEKSEIFDDQFSVERPDGSNFTLKIRSTKLEDSAMYFCASSTRGVGLKELFFGEGSRLTVL.

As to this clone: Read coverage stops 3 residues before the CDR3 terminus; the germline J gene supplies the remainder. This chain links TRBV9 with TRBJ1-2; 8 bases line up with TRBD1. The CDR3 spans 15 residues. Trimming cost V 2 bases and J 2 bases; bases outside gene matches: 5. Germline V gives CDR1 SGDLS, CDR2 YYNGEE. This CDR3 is CASSVTGANNYGYTF. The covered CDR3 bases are TGTGCCAGCAGCGTGACAGGGGCCAACAACTATGGC. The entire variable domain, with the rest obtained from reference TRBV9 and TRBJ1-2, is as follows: DSGVTQTPKHLITATGQRVTLRCSPRSGDLSVYWYQQSLDQGLQFLIQYYNGEERAKGNILERFSAQQFPDLHSELNLSSLELGDSALYFCASSVTGANNYGYTFGSGTRLTVV.

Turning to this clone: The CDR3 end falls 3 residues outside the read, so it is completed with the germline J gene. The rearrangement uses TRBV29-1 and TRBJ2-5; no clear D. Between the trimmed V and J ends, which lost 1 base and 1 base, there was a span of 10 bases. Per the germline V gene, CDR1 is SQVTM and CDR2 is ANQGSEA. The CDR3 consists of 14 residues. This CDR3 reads CSVEVFAGQETQYF. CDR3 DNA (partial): TGCAGCGTTGAAGTCTTTGCAGGCCAAGAGACC.

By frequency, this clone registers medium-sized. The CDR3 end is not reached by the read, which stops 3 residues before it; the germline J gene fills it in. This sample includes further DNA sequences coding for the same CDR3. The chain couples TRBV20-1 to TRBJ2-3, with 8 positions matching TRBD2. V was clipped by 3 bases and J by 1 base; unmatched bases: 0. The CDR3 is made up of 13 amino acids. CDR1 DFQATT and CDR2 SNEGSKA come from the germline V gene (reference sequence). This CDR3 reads CSARTSGTDTQYF. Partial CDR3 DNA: TGCAGTGCTAGGACTAGCGGCACAGATACG.

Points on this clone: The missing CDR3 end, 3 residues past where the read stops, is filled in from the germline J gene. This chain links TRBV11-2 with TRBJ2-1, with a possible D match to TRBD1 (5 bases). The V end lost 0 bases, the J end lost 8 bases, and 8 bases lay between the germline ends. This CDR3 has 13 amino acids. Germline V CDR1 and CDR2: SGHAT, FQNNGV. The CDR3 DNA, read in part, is TGTGCCAGCAGCTTAGACAGGGATGATGAG. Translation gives CASSLDRDDE. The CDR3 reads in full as CASSLDRDDEQFF.

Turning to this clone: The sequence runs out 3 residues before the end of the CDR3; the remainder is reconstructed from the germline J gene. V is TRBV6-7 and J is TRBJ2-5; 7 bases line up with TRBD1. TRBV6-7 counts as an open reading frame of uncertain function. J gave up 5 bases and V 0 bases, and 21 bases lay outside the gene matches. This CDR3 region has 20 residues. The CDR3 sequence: CASSYSRVSKGTALGETQYF. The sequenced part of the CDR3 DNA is TGTGCCAGCAGTTACTCGAGGGTTTCCAAAGGGACAGCCTTGGGGGAGACC.